The 16 T cell receptor beta chains below were found in one sample sequenced in a study of shared clonotypes between healthy human individuals. The protocol was immunoSEQ multiplex PCR, while the TCRdb copy is restricted to in-frame clones and leaves out a portion. The table has fewer than 2.5 million clones, 80% to 95% seen once. The sequenced sample consisted of naive CD4+ T cells from PBMCs. Specified subset: CD45RA+ positively selected. The receptors originated from a man aged 18 to 29 in good health. Some clones in this sample may be carry-over from other donors' samples.

The V gene is TRBV10-1, the J gene TRBJ1-2; no definite D call. V was pared by 7 bases and J by 8 bases, with 29 bases between. CDR1 and CDR2 from the germline V gene are WNHNN and SYGVQD (reference sequence). This CDR3 comprises 17 residues. CDR3 loop: CASTTGAVPPQGKGYTF. The CDR3 DNA reads as TGCGCCAGCACCACGGGAGCGGTGCCACCCCAAGGTAAGGGCTACACCTTC.

This rearrangement joins TRBV5-1 to TRBJ1-1; D remains ambiguous. Germline V gives CDR1 SGHRS, CDR2 YFSETQ. CDR3 length: 17 amino acids. Trimming took off 0 bases at V and 0 bases at J, with 15 bases between the two ends. The CDR3 loop reads CASSLGLTSSMNTEAFF. Written as DNA, the CDR3 is TGCGCCAGCAGCTTGGGTCTAACCTCTTCAATGAACACTGAAGCTTTCTTT.

The chain combines TRBV30 with TRBJ1-1; D unclear. The CDR3 extends over 13 amino acids. Looked up from germline, CDR1 is GTSNPN and CDR2 is SVGIG (reference sequence). Trimming took off 0 bases at V and 5 bases at J, with 10 bases between the two ends. The CDR3 loop is CAWSVLRWTEAFF. In nucleotides, the CDR3 is TGTGCCTGGAGTGTACTCCGGTGGACTGAAGCTTTCTTT.

The CDR3 bases are TGTGCCACCTCGCTTCTGAAATCTAACTATGGCTACACCTTC. Its translation is CATSLLKSNYGYTF. The rearrangement uses TRBV15 and TRBJ1-2, with unresolved D. This CDR3 contains 14 residues. Trimming pared 8 bases from V and 0 bases from J, leaving 13 bases between. Germline V gives CDR1 LNHNV, CDR2 YYDKDF (reference sequence).

V and J are TRBV19 and TRBJ2-2; TRBD1 aligns across 7 bases. V was pared by 1 base and J by 1 base, with 3 bases of the junction left unmatched. Germline loops: CDR1 LNHDA, CDR2 SQIVND (reference sequence). The CDR3 runs 16 residues. The CDR3 protein is CASSIVRGQNTGELFF. The CDR3, as DNA: TGTGCCAGTAGTATAGTTAGGGGGCAGAACACCGGGGAGCTGTTTTTT.

This clone has just a few counts. The chain has TRBV6-1 and TRBJ1-5; no clear D gene. The CDR3 length is 13 residues. The V end lost 4 bases, the J end lost 2 bases, and 6 bases lay between the germline ends. Germline V gene sequence: CDR1 MNHNS, CDR2 SASEGT. The CDR3 coding sequence is TGTGCCAGCAGTGTCGATGGCAATCAGCCCCAGCATTTT. This translates into CASSVDGNQPQHF.

The gene calls are TRBV30 and TRBJ1-1; TRBD1 is a possible D gene (5 bases). CDR1 and CDR2 (germline): GTSNPN, SVGIG (reference sequence). Trimming pared 0 bases from V and 0 bases from J, leaving 11 bases between. The CDR3 consists of 15 residues. CDR3 in amino acids: CAWSVKGGVNTEAFF. The CDR3 region has the DNA TGTGCCTGGAGTGTGAAGGGAGGGGTGAACACTGAAGCTTTCTTT. The whole variable domain, remainder taken from reference TRBV30 and TRBJ1-1, is SQTIHQWPATLVQPVGSPLSLECTVEGTSNPNLYWYRQAAGRGLQLLFYSVGIGQISSEVPQNLSASRPQDRQFILSSKKLLLSDSGFYLCAWSVKGGVNTEAFFGQGTRLTVV.

The rearrangement uses TRBV7-3 and TRBJ2-2, with 7 bases aligning to TRBD1. J gave up 3 bases and V 4 bases, and 8 bases lay outside the gene matches. The V gene's germline CDR1 is SGHTA and CDR2 FQGTGA. CDR3 length: 16 amino acids. The CDR3 DNA reads TGTGCCAGCAGCTCCCCCCCGAGGGGGCACACCGGGGAGCTGTTTTTT. Translation: CASSSPPRGHTGELFF.

V usage is TRBV6-5 and J usage is TRBJ1-6; a weak D match, TRBD1 (6 bases). The CDR3 totals 14 residues. The ends were cut back, 4 bases at V and 10 bases at J, with 14 bases in the middle. CDR1 and CDR2 (germline): MNHEY, SVGAGI. The CDR3 sequence: CASSLTGITSPLHF. The CDR3 DNA sequence: TGTGCCAGCAGTTTGACAGGAATAACCTCACCCCTCCACTTT.

This clone occurred once. The CDR3 loop reads CASSLEGASGDTQYF. The CDR3 region has the DNA TGCGCCAGCAGCTTGGAGGGGGCCTCGGGAGATACGCAGTATTTT. The J gene is TRBJ2-3, the V gene TRBV5-1, with 7 bases that match TRBD1. The germline V gene encodes CDR1 SGHRS and CDR2 YFSETQ. The CDR3 has 15 residues. With V trimmed by 0 bases and J by 5 bases, 6 bases remained unmatched.

The chain has TRBV6-1 and TRBJ1-1, with a tentative D call TRBD1 (6 bases). The germline CDR1 and CDR2 sequences are MNHNS and SASEGT. V was cut by 5 bases and J by 1 base, with 14 bases left in between. This CDR3 has 15 amino acids. The CDR3 DNA reads as TGTGCCAGCAGTCCCCAAGCAGGGGAGAACACTGAAGCTTTCTTT. Its protein product is CASSPQAGENTEAFF.

This chain uses TRBV6-6 with TRBJ1-1, with D unresolved. The CDR3 extends over 13 amino acids. Trimming removed 5 bases from V and 4 bases from J, with 11 bases in between. Per germline, CDR1 MNHNY and CDR2 SVGAGI (reference sequence). CDR3 protein: CASSTTGFTEAFF. In DNA, the CDR3 is TGTGCCAGCAGTACGACGGGGTTCACTGAAGCTTTCTTT.

This rearrangement joins TRBV19 to TRBJ2-7; weak D call: TRBD1 (6 bases). CDR1 and CDR2 (germline): LNHDA, SQIVND (reference sequence). The length of the CDR3 is 19 residues. The ends were cut back, 5 bases at V and 3 bases at J, with 29 bases in the middle. The CDR3, as DNA: TGTGCCAGTAGTCCCCAAGGCAGGGACAACCTTGGGGGCAACTACGAGCAGTACTTC. As protein: CASSPQGRDNLGGNYEQYF.

This clone was counted once. The CDR3 reads CASSPLNTADTQYF. Written as DNA, the CDR3 is TGTGCCAGCAGTCCCCTAAATACAGCAGATACGCAGTATTTT. The rearrangement links TRBV27 to TRBJ2-3; D not resolved. CDR3 length equals 14 residues. From germline, CDR1 is MNHEY and CDR2 SMNVEV (reference sequence). Trimming removed 5 bases from V and 4 bases from J, with 13 bases in between.

This chain uses TRBV29-1 with TRBJ2-1; 7 positions agree with TRBD1. The CDR3 has 12 residues. V dropped 5 bases and J dropped 10; count of bases not matched to a gene: 8. Per germline, CDR1 SQVTM and CDR2 ANQGSEA. CDR3 amino acids: CSVSTGKREQFF. CDR3 coding DNA: TGCAGCGTTTCGACAGGGAAAAGGGAGCAGTTCTTC.

This sequence joins TRBV2 and TRBJ2-2, with a tentative D call TRBD1 (5 bases). The length of the CDR3 is 16 residues. V was shortened by 6 bases and J by 0 bases, with 14 bases between the two germline ends. Germline V gives CDR1 SNHLY, CDR2 FYNNEI. The DNA for the CDR3 is TGTGCCAGCAGCTCCGACAGCTCTTCGAACACCGGGGAGCTGTTTTTT. Its translation: CASSSDSSSNTGELFF.